This T cell receptor (beta chain) was retrieved from a study of blood T cell repertoires in COVID-19. Clones were sequenced by immunoSEQ multiplex PCR, and TCRdb holds only the in-frame ones, with some missing. This table has some 250,000 clones, 65% to 90% appearing once. The CDR3 consists of 16 residues. After removal of 4 bases from V and 2 bases from J, the junction contained 8 bases not matched to a gene. Per the germline V gene, CDR1 is SGHDN and CDR2 is FVKESK. The material sequenced was peripheral blood. The rearrangement joins TRBV14 to TRBJ2-3; 8 bases fit TRBD2. This TCR was sampled from a young man with active or convalescent COVID-19. The CDR3 reads CASSPGRGGTTDTQYF. CDR3 sequence (DNA): TGTGCCAGCAGCCCAGGTCGGGGGGGGACCACAGATACGCAGTATTTT.